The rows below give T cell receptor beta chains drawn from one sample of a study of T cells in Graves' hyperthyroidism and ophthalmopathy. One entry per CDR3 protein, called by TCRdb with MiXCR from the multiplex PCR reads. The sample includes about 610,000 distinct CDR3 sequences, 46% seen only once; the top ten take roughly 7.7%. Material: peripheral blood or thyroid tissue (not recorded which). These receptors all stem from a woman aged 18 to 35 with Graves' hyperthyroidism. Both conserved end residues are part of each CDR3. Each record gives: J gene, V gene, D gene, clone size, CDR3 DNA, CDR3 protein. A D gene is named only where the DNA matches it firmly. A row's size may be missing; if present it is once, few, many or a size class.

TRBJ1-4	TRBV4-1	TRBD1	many	TGCGCCAGCAGCGGACAGGGGTATGAAAAACTGTTTTTT	CASSGQGYEKLFF
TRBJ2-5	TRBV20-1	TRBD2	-	TGCAGTGCCGGGACTAGCGGGATCTTGGAGACCCAGTACTTC	CSAGTSGILETQYF
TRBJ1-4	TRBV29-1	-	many	TGCAGCGTACCGACAGGAACTAATGAAAAACTGTTTTTT	CSVPTGTNEKLFF
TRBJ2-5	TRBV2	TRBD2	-	TGTGCCAGTCAGATCCTAGCGGGAGGTGAGGGGGAGACCCAGTACTTC	CASQILAGGEGETQYF
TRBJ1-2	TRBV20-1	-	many	TGCAGTGCTAGAGATCTCTCCATTAACTATGGCTACACCTTC	CSARDLSINYGYTF
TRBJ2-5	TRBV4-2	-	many	TGTGCCAGCAGCCCCGGTCGGACCCAGTACTTC	CASSPGRTQYF
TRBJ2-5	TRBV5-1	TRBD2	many	TGCGCCAGCAGCTTGGTAGCGGGAGAATCGGAGACCCAGTACTTC	CASSLVAGESETQYF
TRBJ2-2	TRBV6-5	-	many	TGTGCCAGCAGTTCGGTACAGAGGACCGGGGAGCTGTTTTTT	CASSSVQRTGELFF
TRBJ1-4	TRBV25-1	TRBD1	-	TGCGCCTGGGACAGGGAAAATGAAAAACTGTTTTTT	CAWDRENEKLFF
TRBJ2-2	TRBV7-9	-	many	TGTGCCAGCAGAACAACGACGTCGGCCGGGGAGCTGTTTTTT	CASRTTTSAGELFF
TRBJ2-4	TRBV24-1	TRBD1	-	TGTGCCACCAGTGACTCATCACAGGGGAACATTCAGTACTTC	CATSDSSQGNIQYF
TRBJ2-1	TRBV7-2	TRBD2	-	TGTGCCAGCAGCACCCGACTAGCGGAGATGCAGTTCTTC	CASSTRLAEMQFF
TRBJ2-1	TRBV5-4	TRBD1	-	TGTGCCAGCAGCTTGGTTCCAGGGGGAACAGATGAGCAGTTCTTC	CASSLVPGGTDEQFF
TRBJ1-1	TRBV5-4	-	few	TGTGCCAGCAGCCCTGGAGGAGGCGAGAGGGCCACTGAAGCTTTCTTT	CASSPGGGERATEAFF
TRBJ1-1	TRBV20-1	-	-	TGCAGTGCCTACACCGTGGGGGCTAGCACTGAAGCTTTCTTT	CSAYTVGASTEAFF
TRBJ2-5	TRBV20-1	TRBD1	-	TGCAGTGCTCCACGGGACAGGGAAGAGACCCAGTACTTC	CSAPRDREETQYF
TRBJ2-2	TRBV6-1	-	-	TGTGCCAGCGAGCGTGGGAAGGTGGACACCGGGGAGCTGTTTTTT	CASERGKVDTGELFF
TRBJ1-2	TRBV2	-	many	TGTGCCAGCAGTGTTCTGCACCAAGGGGGCTACACCTTC	CASSVLHQGGYTF
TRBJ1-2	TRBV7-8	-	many	TGTGCCAGCAGCACAGGGACACCCTCGGCGAACTATGGCTACACCTTC	CASSTGTPSANYGYTF
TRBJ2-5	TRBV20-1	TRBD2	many	TGCAGCGGTGGACTAGCGGCTCAAGAGACCCAGTACTTC	CSGGLAAQETQYF
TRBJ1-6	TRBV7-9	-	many	TGTGCCAGCAGCTTCTGGCGTCTTCAAGTGAATTCACCCCTCCACTTT	CASSFWRLQVNSPLHF
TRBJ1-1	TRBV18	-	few	TGTGCCAGCTCCCCCCAGTGGGGTAACACTGAAGCTTTCTTT	CASSPQWGNTEAFF
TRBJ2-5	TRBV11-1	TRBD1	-	TGTGCCAGCAGCTTTTACAGGGGGACAGGGGTCCGGGAGACCCAGTACTTC	CASSFYRGTGVRETQYF
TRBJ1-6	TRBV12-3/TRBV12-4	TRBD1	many	TGTGCCAGCAGTAAACAGGGGGCAGGTTCACCCCTCCACTTT	CASSKQGAGSPLHF
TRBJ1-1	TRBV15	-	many	TGTGCCACCAGCAGAGGTGGACATCAGTTCACTGAAGCTTTCTTT	CATSRGGHQFTEAFF
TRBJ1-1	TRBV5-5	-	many	TGTGCCAGCAGCTTGGTGGAAGGGGGAAGGTACACTGAAGCTTTCTTT	CASSLVEGGRYTEAFF
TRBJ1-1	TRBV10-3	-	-	TGTGCCGACCGGGAATCAGCGTGGGTCGAACACCGGGGAGCTTTCTTT	CADRESAWVEHRGAFF
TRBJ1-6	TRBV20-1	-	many	TGCAGTGCTAGAGCGTCAGGTTATTCACCCCTCCACTTT	CSARASGYSPLHF
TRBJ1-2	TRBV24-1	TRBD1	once	TGTGCTACCACAGGGGGATATGGCTACACCTTC	CATTGGYGYTF
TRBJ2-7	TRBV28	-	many	TGTGCCAGCAGCCCACAGAAGTACAGGAGCTCCTACGAGCAGTACTTC	CASSPQKYRSSYEQYF
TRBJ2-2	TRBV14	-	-	TGTGCCAGCAGCCAAGGACGCTGGAGGAGTTCGAACACCGGGGAGCTGTTTTTT	CASSQGRWRSSNTGELFF
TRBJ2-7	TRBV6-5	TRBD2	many	TGTGCCAGCAGTTACTCGGGAGGGTGGAGCGAGCAGTACTTC	CASSYSGGWSEQYF
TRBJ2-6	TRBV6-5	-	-	TGTGCCACCAGGAAGGGCGCCAACGTCCTGACTTTC	CATRKGANVLTF
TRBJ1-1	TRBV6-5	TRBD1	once	TGTGCCATCAGCGCCATGACAGGGACTACTAACACTGAAGCTTTCTTT	CAISAMTGTTNTEAFF
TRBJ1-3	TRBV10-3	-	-	TGTGCCATCAGTGTGGAGAACACCATATATTTT	CAISVENTIYF
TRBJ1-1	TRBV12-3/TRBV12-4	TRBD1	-	TGTGCCAGCAATCCGGGAAGGACAGGGTCCACTGAAGCTTTCTTT	CASNPGRTGSTEAFF
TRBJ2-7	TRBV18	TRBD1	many	TGTGCCAGCTACGGACAGGGGAGTTCCTACGAGCAGTACTTC	CASYGQGSSYEQYF
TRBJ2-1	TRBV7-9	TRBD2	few	TGTGCCAGCAGCTTGGGACTAGCGGTGGTGAATGAGCAGTTCTTC	CASSLGLAVVNEQFF
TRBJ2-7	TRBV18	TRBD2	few	TGTGCCAGCTCACCACAGTTGGGGACTAGCGGGATCTACGAGCAGTACTTC	CASSPQLGTSGIYEQYF
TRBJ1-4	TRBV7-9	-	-	TGTGCCAGCAGCGAGGGATCTGAAGAAAAACTGTTTTTT	CASSEGSEEKLFF
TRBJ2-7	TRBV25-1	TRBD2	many	TGTGCCAGCACCCTAGCGGGCTCCTACGAGCAGTACTTC	CASTLAGSYEQYF
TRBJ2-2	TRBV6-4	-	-	TGTGCCAGCAGTCAGAGACGGGACACCGGGGAGCTGTTTTTT	CASSQRRDTGELFF
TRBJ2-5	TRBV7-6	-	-	TGTGCCAGCGCCGGGACGGGACACCAGTACTTC	CASAGTGHQYF
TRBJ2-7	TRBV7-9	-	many	TGTGCCAGCAGCTTAGCGGGAGAGTACGAGCAGTACTTC	CASSLAGEYEQYF
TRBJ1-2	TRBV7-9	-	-	TGTGCCAGCAGCCACTGGGCAGGAATAAGCTACACCTTC	CASSHWAGISYTF
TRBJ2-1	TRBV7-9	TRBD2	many	TGTGCCAGCAGACCTAGCGGGAGCGGGTCCTACAATGAGCAGTTCTTC	CASRPSGSGSYNEQFF
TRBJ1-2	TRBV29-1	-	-	TGCAGCGTTGCTCTACAGGGCTATGGCTACACCTTC	CSVALQGYGYTF
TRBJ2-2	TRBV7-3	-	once	TGTGCCAGCAGCTTATTTCGCGGGGATCTGGGCACCGGGGAGCTGTCTTTT	CASSLFRGDLGTGELSF
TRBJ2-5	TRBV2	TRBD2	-	TGTGCCAGCGGGACTGGGACTAGCGATTTGGCCCAGTACTTC	CASGTGTSDLAQYF
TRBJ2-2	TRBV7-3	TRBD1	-	TGTGCCAGCAGCCCTGGACAGGGAATCGATGAGCTGTTTTTT	CASSPGQGIDELFF
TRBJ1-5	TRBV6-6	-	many	TGTGCCAGCAGTTACGATGACACTGATCAGCCCCAGCATTTT	CASSYDDTDQPQHF
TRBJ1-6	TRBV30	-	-	TGTGCCTGGAGTGGGGGGCTGGAGGTAACACCCCTCCACTTT	CAWSGGLEVTPLHF
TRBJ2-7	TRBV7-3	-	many	TGTGCCAGCAGCCCTGTGATGTTGGGCGAGCAGTACTTC	CASSPVMLGEQYF
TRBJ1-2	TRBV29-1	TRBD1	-	TGCAGCGTTGAAGAACAGGGGGCGCATGGCTACACCTTC	CSVEEQGAHGYTF
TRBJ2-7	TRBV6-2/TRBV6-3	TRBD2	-	TGTGCCAGCAGCGACGTGGCGGGGGCCTACGAGCAGTACTTC	CASSDVAGAYEQYF
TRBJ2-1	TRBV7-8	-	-	TGTGCCAGCAGCTTAGTAGGGGTCGGTGAGCAGTTCTTC	CASSLVGVGEQFF
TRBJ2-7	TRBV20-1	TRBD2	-	TGCAGTGCTCCCCCCAGCGGGAGGCCCTACAATGAGCAGTACTTC	CSAPPSGRPYNEQYF
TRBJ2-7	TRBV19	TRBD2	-	TGTGCCAGTAGTATTCGTGGTAGCGGGAGCATGTACTTC	CASSIRGSGSMYF